This TCR beta chain was captured in a study of blood T cells in healthy people across ages. Germline-derived CDR1 and CDR2 are SGHAT and FQNNGV. The CDR3 runs 17 residues. V trimming: 4 bases; J trimming: 6 bases; junction bases outside the gene matches: 10. Each donor supplied ten milliliters of peripheral blood. The sample holds a few counts of this clonotype. Its target is unknown. Study-wide results and limits: Measured against age, TCR beta diversity per million T cells decreased in a roughly linear manner. Estimates drawn from one million T cells were deemed to understate diversity.

For the second PCR, which ran for roughly 6 to 11 cycles, a sample-barcoded 5' primer and a J-beta primer mix were used. MiXCR, run by TCRdb on the 5' RACE reads, gives a single entry per CDR3 protein. Among fewer than 950,000 distinct CDR3 sequences, 35% to 40% were seen once, and the ten largest hold under 15%. The sequence was collected from a young man in good health. The chain carries TRBV11-2 and TRBJ2-1, with TRBD2 identical over 12 bases. The sequenced sample consisted of blood. The CDR3 region is CASSSTASSGGANEQFF. The CDR3 DNA follows: TGTGCCAGCAGCTCCACAGCCTCTAGCGGGGGGGCCAATGAGCAGTTCTTC.